The 15 T cell receptor beta chains presented below share a single source sample, sequenced in a study of blood T cell repertoires in COVID-19. The assay was immunoSEQ multiplex PCR, and TCRdb's table has in-frame clones only and misses some. The sample consists of around 290,000 clones, around nine tenths of them appearing once. Specimen: PBMCs or T cells enriched from blood (not recorded which). All receptors derive from a woman under 40 who had recovered from COVID-19.

The V call is TRBV3-1 (or the pseudogene TRBV3-2), the J call TRBJ2-5; no firm D call. The CDR3 is made up of 12 amino acids. Deletions cut 4 bases from V and 5 bases from J, with 8 bases between. The germline gives CDR1 LGHDT, CDR2 YNNKEL (reference sequence). The CDR3 DNA sequence: TGTGCCAGCAGCCTAAGAGAGGAGACCCAGTACTTC. Protein sequence: CASSLREETQYF.

This clone was picked up one time. This chain links TRBV14 with TRBJ1-1; D ambiguous. Trimming stripped 2 bases from V and 2 bases from J, with 12 bases between. The CDR3 consists of 15 residues. Germline loops: CDR1 SGHDN, CDR2 FVKESK. CDR3 in DNA: TGTGCCAGCAGCCAAATTGTTTCCCGTAACACTGAAGCTTTCTTT. It codes for CASSQIVSRNTEAFF.

V usage is TRBV6-5 and J usage is TRBJ1-6; D gene unclear. Germline loops: CDR1 MNHEY, CDR2 SVGAGI. The CDR3 totals 13 residues. V dropped 7 bases and J dropped 9 bases, with 13 bases sitting between them. CDR3 sequence reads: CASKGGLGSPLHF. CDR3 in DNA: TGTGCCAGCAAAGGAGGGCTTGGTTCACCCCTCCACTTT.

The chain is built from TRBV19 and TRBJ1-2; 8 bases are a match to TRBD1. V was clipped by 4 bases and J by 7 bases; unmatched bases: 2. CDR3 length: 12 residues. In germline, CDR1 is LNHDA, CDR2 SQIVND (reference sequence). CDR3 loop: CASSRTGTGYTF. CDR3 DNA: TGTGCCAGTAGTAGGACAGGGACTGGCTACACCTTC.

The chain has TRBV4-2 and TRBJ2-1; D unclear. V lost 0 bases to trimming and J lost 12 bases, with 9 bases between them. This CDR3 region has 12 residues. The V gene's germline CDR1 is LGHNA and CDR2 YNFKEQ. The CDR3 nucleotides are TGTGCCAGCAGCCAAGACTTCGGTACGCAGTTCTTC. Protein sequence: CASSQDFGTQFF.

This chain connects TRBV28 to TRBJ2-2; D unclear. From germline, CDR1 is MDHEN and CDR2 SYDVKM. V lost 3 bases and J lost 1, with 9 bases in between. This CDR3 comprises 15 residues. CDR3: CASSFRQENTGELFF. The CDR3 DNA reads as TGTGCCAGCAGTTTTAGGCAGGAGAACACCGGGGAGCTGTTTTTT.

The V gene is TRBV7-4, the J gene TRBJ2-7; 13 bases map to TRBD2. Germline values: CDR1 SGHVT, CDR2 SQSDAQ. The CDR3 runs 15 residues. After removal of 8 bases from V and 2 bases from J, the junction contained 6 bases not matched to a gene. In DNA form, the CDR3 reads TGTGCCAGCGGATGGACTAGCGGGAGAACCTACGAGCAGTACTTC. This codes for CASGWTSGRTYEQYF.

V gene TRBV3-1 (or the pseudogene TRBV3-2) combines with J gene TRBJ2-5, with D possibly TRBD2 on 5 matching bases. The CDR3 is 15 amino acids. Trimming took off 5 bases at V and 1 base at J, with 14 bases between the two ends. Germline CDR1 and CDR2: LGHDT and YNNKEL (reference sequence). The CDR3, as DNA: TGTGCCAGCAGCACTGACGTGGACTTCCAAGAGACCCAGTACTTC. Protein sequence: CASSTDVDFQETQYF.

The rearrangement links TRBV9 to TRBJ2-1; 10 nucleotides match TRBD2. V trimming: 2 bases; J trimming: 7 bases; junction bases outside the gene matches: 3. The germline gives CDR1 SGDLS, CDR2 YYNGEE. The CDR3 is made up of 14 amino acids. CDR3 sequence reads: CASSVGLAKNEQFF. For the CDR3, the DNA is TGTGCCAGCAGCGTGGGACTAGCGAAAAATGAGCAGTTCTTC.

The genes are TRBV19 and TRBJ1-5; D remains ambiguous. The V and J ends lost 4 bases and 3 bases respectively, with 10 bases between them. This CDR3 is 14 amino acids long. The germline gives CDR1 LNHDA, CDR2 SQIVND (reference sequence). CDR3 amino acids: CASSTTTLNQPQHF. The CDR3 coding sequence is TGTGCCAGTAGTACCACCACTCTCAATCAGCCCCAGCATTTT.

The chain has TRBV27 and TRBJ2-7; 9 bases are a match to TRBD1. Germline V gives CDR1 MNHEY, CDR2 SMNVEV (reference sequence). V was clipped by 5 bases and J by 3 bases; unmatched bases: 14. This CDR3 spans 17 amino acids. Written as DNA, the CDR3 is TGTGCCAGCAGTCCCTACCGGGACAGGGATGGTGGCTACGAGCAGTACTTC. It yields the protein CASSPYRDRDGGYEQYF.

The DNA of the CDR3 is TGTGCCAGCAGTTACCAACAGGGCCCGAACACTGAAGCTTTCTTT. Its protein is CASSYQQGPNTEAFF. This chain uses TRBV6-5 with TRBJ1-1; the D gene is possibly TRBD1 (6 bases). The CDR3 sequence is 15 residues long. CDR1 and CDR2 (germline): MNHEY, SVGAGI. V lost 2 bases and J 1 base, leaving 11 bases between the germline ends.

The chain is built from TRBV18 and TRBJ2-1, with 8 positions matching TRBD2. CDR1 KGHSH and CDR2 LQKENI come from the germline V gene. With 0 bases clipped from V and 7 bases from J, the junction kept 11 bases outside the gene matches. The CDR3 totals 17 residues. This CDR3 is CASSPPWSAGGQNEQFF. The CDR3 nucleotides are TGTGCCAGCTCACCACCGTGGTCTGCGGGAGGCCAAAATGAGCAGTTCTTC.

The V call is TRBV9, the J call TRBJ1-3, with TRBD1 matching 7 bases. Germline loops: CDR1 SGDLS, CDR2 YYNGEE. This CDR3 comprises 16 residues. V lost 4 bases, J lost 0 bases, and 7 bases stayed unmatched. CDR3 in amino acids: CASSPLGTDSGNTIYF. CDR3 DNA: TGTGCCAGCAGCCCCCTCGGGACAGACTCTGGAAACACCATATATTTT. Filled out from reference TRBV9 and TRBJ1-3, the complete variable domain reads DSGVTQTPKHLITATGQRVTLRCSPRSGDLSVYWYQQSLDQGLQFLIQYYNGEERAKGNILERFSAQQFPDLHSELNLSSLELGDSALYFCASSPLGTDSGNTIYFGEGSWLTVV.

The chain is built from TRBV3-1 (or the pseudogene TRBV3-2) and TRBJ1-6; TRBD1 aligns across 8 bases. V lost 0 bases and J lost 6; bases outside the gene matches: 4. The CDR3 covers 16 residues. The germline V gene encodes CDR1 LGHDT and CDR2 YNNKEL (reference sequence). The CDR3 is CASSQESGQGNSPLHF. The CDR3 region has the DNA TGTGCCAGCAGCCAAGAAAGCGGACAGGGTAATTCACCCCTCCACTTT.